Listed below are T cell receptor beta chains from one sample, sequenced in a study of regulatory T cells in long-lasting Graves disease. TCRdb reanalysed the multiplex PCR reads using MiXCR and keeps one entry per CDR3 protein. The sample carries about 220,000 distinct CDR3 sequences, about 18% recorded once. Sample: peripheral blood mononuclear cells (PBMCs), taken at new diagnosis, from a patient treated with antithyroid drugs. These receptors all stem from a female donor with Graves disease. The CDR3 runs from the conserved cysteine through the conserved F or W. D genes are given only for firm matches. Part of the rows lack a size; the others show once, few, many or a class for expanded clones.

d_call clone_size j_call v_call cdr3_aa cdr3_nt
NA many TRBJ1-5 TRBV7-2 CASSLSGYQPQHF TGTGCCAGCAGCCTATCCGGATATCAGCCCCAGCATTTT
TRBD1 many TRBJ2-1 TRBV11-2 CASSQTGFEQFF TGTGCCAGCAGCCAGACAGGGTTTGAGCAGTTCTTC
NA many TRBJ2-1 TRBV13 CASSLGLTSIRSGQFF TGTGCCAGCAGCTTAGGCCTAACTAGCATCAGATCGGGGCAGTTCTTC
NA many TRBJ1-4 TRBV19 CASGFEREEKLFF TGTGCCAGTGGTTTCGAACGGGAAGAAAAACTGTTTTTT
NA many TRBJ1-1 TRBV12-3/TRBV12-4 CASTWEGLTGPAEAFF TGTGCCAGCACATGGGAAGGGTTAACTGGGCCAGCTGAAGCTTTCTTT
TRBD2 NA TRBJ2-1 TRBV27 CASSWTSGSSGNEQFF TGTGCCAGCAGTTGGACTAGCGGGAGTTCGGGCAATGAGCAGTTCTTC
NA many TRBJ2-1 TRBV19 CASSFAVKDEQFF TGTGCCAGTAGTTTCGCGGTTAAGGATGAGCAGTTCTTC
TRBD2 many TRBJ2-1 TRBV24-1 CATSDTMPGLASHNEQFF TGTGCCACCAGTGATACTATGCCGGGACTAGCTTCCCACAATGAGCAGTTCTTC
NA many TRBJ2-2 TRBV20-1 CSAPLLDGHGELFF TGCAGTGCTCCTCTCCTGGACGGCCATGGGGAGCTGTTTTTT
NA once TRBJ2-5 TRBV5-1 CASSRVAGRGETQYF TGCGCCAGCAGTAGAGTGGCGGGCCGGGGAGAGACCCAGTACTTC
TRBD1 many TRBJ1-1 TRBV19 CASSPRTGTEAFF TGTGCCAGTAGTCCCCGGACAGGGACTGAAGCTTTCTTT
TRBD1 many TRBJ1-3 TRBV10-3 CAISRTGGNTIYF TGTGCCATCAGTAGGACAGGGGGAAACACCATATATTTT
NA many TRBJ1-6 TRBV11-2 CASNLQGGSPLHF TGTGCCAGCAACCTCCAGGGAGGTTCACCCCTCCACTTT
NA many TRBJ2-4 TRBV6-2/TRBV6-3 CASSPEGDLAKNIQYF TGTGCCAGCAGCCCGGAGGGAGACCTAGCCAAAAACATTCAGTACTTC
NA few TRBJ1-4 TRBV20-1 CSASGGPRQKLFF TGCAGTGCTAGCGGGGGACCCCGCCAAAAACTGTTTTTT
NA NA TRBJ2-2 TRBV5-1 CASRGTVRGTGELFF TGCGCCAGCAGAGGGACCGTCCGGGGCACCGGGGAGCTGTTTTTT
NA many TRBJ1-1 TRBV3-1 CASSPAGTRRSEAFF TGTGCCAGCAGCCCCGCCGGAACCCGTCGGTCTGAAGCTTTCTTT
NA many TRBJ2-5 TRBV7-3 CASSLWGTETQYF TGTGCCAGCAGCTTGTGGGGGACGGAGACCCAGTACTTC
NA many TRBJ2-5 TRBV20-1 CSALGRGADPDF TGCAGTGCCCTCGGGAGAGGGGCCGACCCTGACTTC
TRBD1 many TRBJ2-7 TRBV28 CASSLYPDRAYEQYF TGTGCCAGCAGTTTATACCCGGACAGGGCGTACGAGCAGTACTTC
NA many TRBJ1-2 TRBV6-2/TRBV6-3 CASSYSRQILYGYTF TGTGCCAGCAGTTACTCGAGGCAGATTCTCTATGGCTACACCTTC
NA many TRBJ2-5 TRBV6-5 CASSSDMQETQYF TGTGCCAGCAGTTCGGACATGCAAGAGACCCAGTACTTC
TRBD2 few TRBJ2-2 TRBV30 CAWTSGGGGDTGELFF TGTGCCTGGACCTCTGGTGGGGGGGGGGACACCGGGGAGCTGTTTTTT
NA many TRBJ2-1 TRBV6-2/TRBV6-3 CASRQLVGVSDNEQFF TGTGCCAGCAGACAACTCGTTGGGGTCAGCGACAATGAGCAGTTCTTC
NA many TRBJ1-1 TRBV12-3/TRBV12-4 CASRPTGRQNTEAFF TGTGCCAGCAGACCCACCGGGAGACAAAACACTGAAGCTTTCTTT